This paragraph reports one T cell receptor beta chain. V was cut by 4 bases and J by 2 bases, with 15 bases left in between. The V gene's germline CDR1 is SGHDN and CDR2 FVKESK. The CDR3 extends over 15 amino acids. The data are from a study of blood T cell repertoires in COVID-19. At the level of the study: Material from acute and convalescent COVID-19 was sourced from the United States, Italy and Spain.

As originally analysed: Scientists estimated how many nucleated cells there were by amplifying reference gene primers. TCRdb's copy holds only in-frame clones and misses some; the assay was immunoSEQ multiplex PCR. V, J and clone size are taken as reported in that table, and D and trimming were inferred from the DNA itself. The sample lists a few hundred thousand clones, 70% to 90% occurring once. The sample comprised peripheral blood. The rearrangement links TRBV14 to TRBJ2-7; tentatively, D is TRBD1 (5 bases). This clonotype was sampled from a man aged 60 to 75 who had recovered from COVID-19. The CDR3 DNA is TGTGCCAGCAGCCCCGGACAACGGTGGACCTACGAGCAGTACTTC. Its protein is CASSPGQRWTYEQYF.